This T cell receptor (beta chain) was captured by sequencing in a study of shared clonotypes between healthy human individuals. Across the study: Per donor, CD8 memory used one plate, CD8 naive used two, CD4 memory used three and CD4 naive used three. Broader study findings: A generally larger estimated richness was seen in naive subsets than in memory subsets.

Comments on this clone: Its antigen is as yet unknown.

Deep was the level at which the assay was run. Clones were sequenced by immunoSEQ multiplex PCR, and TCRdb holds only the in-frame ones, with some missing. Altogether more than 2 million clones are present, 85% to 95% being singletons, with the ten largest covering 0.1% to 0.15%. CD45RA-negative memory and CD45RA+ naive subsets were split from the CD4+ cells. Germline assignment: CDR1 SGHRS and CDR2 YFSETQ. The V and J ends lost 0 bases and 7 bases respectively, with 13 bases between them. CDR3 length equals 14 residues. Sequences were obtained from naive CD4+ T cells sorted from blood. Noted subset: CD45RA+ positively selected. The V and J genes are TRBV5-1 and TRBJ1-1; no clear D. The origin of this receptor is a man younger than 35 in good health. CDR3 sequence (DNA): TGCGCCAGCAGCTTGGGCGACAAGGCCGGTGAAGCTTTCTTT. The encoded protein is CASSLGDKAGEAFF.